Below, 11 T cell receptor beta chains from the same sample are listed, as sequenced in a study of vaccination effects on CD4 cells after COVID-19. ViraFEST assay sequencing came after antigen-specific CD4+ T cells were expanded with viral peptide pools. Following 10 days of culture, CD4+ T cells were isolated. These receptors have no known antigen. Method: immunoSEQ multiplex PCR; TCRdb's copy keeps in-frame clones and lacks some. The repertoire includes about 79,000 clones, roughly 72% of them detected once, and 1.5% to 2% sits in the top ten. The material sequenced was CD4+ T cells from PBMCs cultured with HCoV-229E spike peptides, taken before COVID-19 vaccination. Receptor source: a human donor who received a COVID-19 vaccine.

This chain connects TRBV6-2 or TRBV6-3 to TRBJ1-2, with D possibly matching TRBD1 (6 bases). V was cut by 2 bases and J by 7 bases, with 11 bases left in between. This CDR3 region has 13 residues. Germline values: CDR1 MNHEY, CDR2 SVGEGT. The CDR3 is CASSYRLQGGYTF. The CDR3 coding sequence is TGTGCCAGCAGTTACCGGTTACAGGGTGGCTACACCTTC.

Remarks on this clone: The same CDR3 also results from other DNA sequences found in this sample. This chain connects TRBV12-3 or TRBV12-4 to TRBJ2-2, with D hard to call. The CDR3 extends over 13 amino acids. V lost 3 bases, J lost 1 base, and 3 bases lay in between. The CDR3 region has the DNA TGTGCCAGCAGTTTGCGGAACACCGGGGAGCTGTTTTTT. This encodes CASSLRNTGELFF.

The chain uses TRBV5-1 and TRBJ2-2; D unresolved. The V end was cut by 7 bases, the J end by 0 bases, with 10 bases between. This CDR3 has 14 residues. CDR1 and CDR2 from the germline V gene are SGHRS and YFSETQ. DNA for the CDR3: TGCGCCAGCTTACCAGGACCGAACACCGGGGAGCTGTTTTTT. Translating gives CASLPGPNTGELFF. Filled out from reference TRBV5-1 and TRBJ2-2, the complete variable domain reads KAGVTQTPRYLIKTRGQQVTLSCSPISGHRSVSWYQQTPGQGLQFLFEYFSETQRNKGNFPGRFSGRQFSNSRSEMNVSTLELGDSALYLCASLPGPNTGELFFGEGSRLTVL.

The genes are TRBV19 and TRBJ2-1; a weak D match, TRBD2 (6 bases). The CDR3 runs to 17 residues. V gave up 3 bases and J gave up 5 bases, with 20 bases separating them. Germline assignment: CDR1 LNHDA and CDR2 SQIVND (reference sequence). The chain's CDR3 is CASSMRRGREANNEQFF. The CDR3 DNA is TGTGCCAGTAGTATGAGAAGGGGAAGGGAGGCGAACAATGAGCAGTTCTTC.

The chain joins TRBV6-5 to TRBJ2-4, with no clear D. In germline, CDR1 is MNHEY, CDR2 SVGAGI. Trimming pared 0 bases from V and 2 bases from J, leaving 5 bases between. This CDR3 is 14 amino acids long. The CDR3: CASSYSATKNIQYF. As DNA, the CDR3 is TGTGCCAGCAGTTACTCAGCGACCAAAAACATTCAGTACTTC.

In DNA form, the CDR3 reads TGTGCCAGCAGCACCAAGAGGGGTCAGGACTCACCCCTCCACTTT. Translating gives CASSTKRGQDSPLHF. The rearrangement uses TRBV5-4 and TRBJ1-6; D is perhaps TRBD1 (5 bases). The CDR3 loop spans 15 amino acids. Per germline, CDR1 SGHNT and CDR2 YYREEE (reference sequence). V dropped 4 bases and J dropped 10 bases, with 18 bases sitting between them. The full variable domain, completed using reference TRBV5-4 and TRBJ1-6, is ETGVTQSPTHLIKTRGQQVTLRCSSQSGHNTVSWYQQALGQGPQFIFQYYREEENGRGNFPPRFSGLQFPNYSSELNVNALELDDSALYLCASSTKRGQDSPLHFGNGTRLTVT.

In its sample, this clone was seen a few times. DNA of the CDR3: TGTGCCAGCAGCCCCGGGACGTTTAATGGCTACACCTTC. It specifies CASSPGTFNGYTF. The chain links TRBV6-2 or TRBV6-3 to TRBJ1-2, with D possibly TRBD1 on 5 matching bases. Germline CDR1 is MNHEY and CDR2 is SVGEGT. V shed 6 bases and J shed 6 bases, with 14 bases lying between them. This CDR3 spans 13 amino acids.

The chain employs TRBV7-8 and TRBJ1-1; 8 bases fit TRBD1. The CDR3 length is 16 residues. Trimming cost V 2 bases and J 3 bases; bases outside gene matches: 8. Germline V gives CDR1 SGHVS, CDR2 FQNEAQ. The DNA for the CDR3 is TGTGCCAGCAGCTTAAGAGGGACAGGTCCTTACACTGAAGCTTTCTTT. This sequence encodes CASSLRGTGPYTEAFF.

The chain has TRBV6-1 and TRBJ2-7, with D possibly matching TRBD1 (5 bases). The V end was cut by 0 bases, the J end by 2 bases, with 11 bases between. Germline CDR1 is MNHNS and CDR2 is SASEGT. This CDR3 region has 15 residues. CDR3 amino acids: CASSEARLGPYEQYV. Here the CDR3 DNA reads TGTGCCAGCAGTGAAGCAAGGTTGGGGCCCTACGAGCAGTACGTC.

J is TRBJ2-1 and V is TRBV7-6, with 7 bases that match TRBD1. This CDR3 region has 15 residues. The germline CDR1 and CDR2 sequences are SGHVS and FNYEAQ. The V and J ends lost 4 bases and 1 base, in that order; junction bases with no gene match: 4. CDR3: CASSSSTGSYNEQFF. CDR3 nucleotide sequence: TGTGCCAGCAGCTCATCGACAGGGTCCTACAATGAGCAGTTCTTC.

The chain joins TRBV13 to TRBJ1-2; 7 bases are shared with TRBD1. The CDR3 spans 14 residues. CDR1 and CDR2 from the germline V gene are PRHDT and FYEKMQ (reference sequence). The junction had 11 bases not matched to a gene; V was cut back by 5 bases and J by 8 bases. The CDR3 sequence is CASSPTGQFRGYTF. The CDR3 coding sequence is TGTGCCAGCAGCCCGACGGGACAGTTCCGCGGCTACACCTTC.